This T cell receptor beta chain was recorded in a study of graft-versus-host responses after intestinal transplantation. Lymphocytes from graft epithelium and lamina propria were isolated. By proportion, this clone is medium-sized. V dropped 5 bases and J dropped 8 bases, with 13 bases sitting between them. Germline lookup yields CDR1 ENHRY and CDR2 SYGVKD. The length of the CDR3 is 14 residues. Libraries were prepared by immunoSEQ multiplex PCR; TCRdb keeps only in-frame clonotypes and omits some of them. The sample includes approximately 15,000 clones, roughly 69% of them seen just once. The material sequenced was ileum tissue, taken almost 700 days after intestinal transplantation. The rearrangement uses TRBV10-3 and TRBJ1-6; no clear D. This TCR was sampled from a human patient who received an intestinal transplant, so some T cells may come from the graft donor. The CDR3 here is CAISLDAQYSPLHF. Written as DNA, the CDR3 is TGTGCCATCAGTCTCGACGCACAGTATTCACCCCTCCACTTT.